The 30 T cell receptor beta chains reported below all come from one sample, sequenced in a study of cytomegalovirus exposure and HLA in healthy donors. The PCR used 60 Vbeta and 13 Jbeta primers. The method was immunoSEQ multiplex PCR; TCRdb's version includes in-frame clones alone and lacks a portion of them. The table records some 100,000 clones, approximately 80% of them present only once. The sample consisted of PBMCs. Receptors originate from a female donor in good health and CMV-seropositive.

The chain combines TRBV19 with TRBJ2-3, with 11 bases identical to TRBD2. This CDR3 has 17 residues. V lost 3 bases to trimming and J lost 7 bases; unmatched junction nucleotides: 12. Germline lookup yields CDR1 LNHDA and CDR2 SQIVND (reference sequence). CDR3 DNA: TGTGCCAGTAGTATTCCCAGACTAGCGGGGCCCCCGTATACGCAGTATTTT. As protein: CASSIPRLAGPPYTQYF.

The CDR3, as DNA: TGCGCCAGCAGCTTGGCCCCTCTAGCGGGAGGGTCCACAGATACGCAGTATTTT. Translated, it gives CASSLAPLAGGSTDTQYF. The rearrangement uses TRBV5-1 and TRBJ2-3, with 12 bases matching TRBD2. Trimming cost V 0 bases and J 2 bases; bases outside gene matches: 7. Per the germline V gene, CDR1 is SGHRS and CDR2 is YFSETQ. The length of the CDR3 is 18 residues.

By share, this clone ranks as medium-sized. This rearrangement joins TRBV4-2 to TRBJ2-7; 15 bases map to TRBD2. Germline V lookup: CDR1 LGHNA, CDR2 YNFKEQ. There are 16 residues in the CDR3. Trimming cost V 4 bases and J 7 bases; bases outside gene matches: 8. For the CDR3, the DNA is TGTGCCAGCAGCCCCCACGGGACTAGCGGGGGGCAAGAGCAGTACTTC. It is translated as CASSPHGTSGGQEQYF.

This chain uses TRBV7-2 with TRBJ1-2, with no clear D. This CDR3 contains 15 residues. Trimming took off 5 bases at V and 4 bases at J, with 17 bases between the two ends. Germline V lookup: CDR1 SGHTA, CDR2 FQGNSA. CDR3 region: CASSPMDRLLYGYTF. The CDR3 DNA reads TGTGCCAGCAGCCCCATGGATAGACTACTCTATGGCTACACCTTC.

The chain joins TRBV2 to TRBJ2-7, with TRBD1 identical over 11 bases. The CDR3 has 15 amino acids. The germline gives CDR1 SNHLY, CDR2 FYNNEI. V trimming: 2 bases; J trimming: 3 bases; junction bases outside the gene matches: 3. The chain's CDR3 is CASSEIGTGGYEQYF. CDR3 coding DNA: TGTGCCAGCAGTGAAATAGGGACAGGGGGCTACGAGCAGTACTTC.

The J gene is TRBJ1-5, the V gene TRBV7-2; a weak D match, TRBD1 (5 bases). There are 15 residues in the CDR3. Deletions cut 1 base from V and 4 bases from J, with 11 bases between. The germline CDR1 and CDR2 sequences are SGHTA and FQGNSA. The CDR3: CASSLGGEVNQPQHF. As DNA, the CDR3 is TGTGCCAGCAGCTTAGGAGGGGAGGTTAATCAGCCCCAGCATTTT.

This chain links TRBV2 with TRBJ1-1, with D maybe TRBD1 (6 bases). Germline V CDR1 and CDR2: SNHLY, FYNNEI. This CDR3 region has 14 residues. Deletions cut 5 bases from V and 2 bases from J, with 12 bases between. Here the CDR3 DNA reads TGTGCCAGCAGTAGGGCGGACAGAAACACTGAAGCTTTCTTT. This translates into CASSRADRNTEAFF.

The V and J genes are TRBV9 and TRBJ2-2; the match to TRBD1 covers 12 bases. Germline CDR1 reads SGDLS; CDR2 reads YYNGEE. This CDR3 region has 19 residues. Trimming at V came to 4 bases and at J to 3 bases, leaving 13 bases not matched to a gene. The CDR3 here is CASSRAGTGGVKDTGELFF. The CDR3 DNA reads as TGTGCCAGCAGCCGGGCCGGGACAGGGGGCGTTAAGGACACCGGGGAGCTGTTTTTT. Together with reference TRBV9 and TRBJ2-2, the CDR3 gives the full variable domain: DSGVTQTPKHLITATGQRVTLRCSPRSGDLSVYWYQQSLDQGLQFLIQYYNGEERAKGNILERFSAQQFPDLHSELNLSSLELGDSALYFCASSRAGTGGVKDTGELFFGEGSRLTVL.

This clone was seen only a few times. The chain recombines TRBV5-6 with TRBJ2-6; 8 bases fit TRBD1. The CDR3 is 16 amino acids. CDR1 is SGHDT, CDR2 YYEEEE, per germline. Unmatched junction bases numbered 5, after V lost 5 bases and J lost 1 base. For the CDR3, the DNA is TGTGCCAGCAGACCGACAGGGGCGTCTGGGGCCAACGTCCTGACTTTC. It translates to CASRPTGASGANVLTF.

The V call is TRBV7-2, the J call TRBJ2-7; 8 nucleotides agree with TRBD1. The CDR3 runs to 14 residues. Germline CDR1 SGHTA, CDR2 FQGNSA. Germline trimming cut 4 bases from V and 6 bases from J; bases unmatched to any gene: 8. CDR3: CASSSPDRGGEQYF. CDR3 nucleotide sequence: TGTGCCAGCAGCTCCCCCGACAGGGGAGGCGAGCAGTACTTC.

This clone was found a few times. The chain has TRBV9 and TRBJ2-7, with D possibly being TRBD1 (6 bases). The germline CDR1 and CDR2 sequences are SGDLS and YYNGEE. V was shortened by 4 bases and J by 7 bases, with 33 bases between the two germline ends. The CDR3 is made up of 19 amino acids. CDR3 DNA sequence: TGTGCCAGCAGCAGGAGTCCGGGACAAGGAAGGCTGGGGTGGGGGGAGCAGTACTTC. Its protein is CASSRSPGQGRLGWGEQYF.

Remarks on this clone: Mismatch with germline at one junction end may stem from a read error. CDR3 protein: CSSSASTYGYTF. CDR3 DNA: TGTTCCAGCAGCGCAAGCACCTATGGCTACACCTTC. The chain carries TRBV7-9 and TRBJ1-2; D gene ambiguous. CDR3 length: 12 residues. CDR1 and CDR2 from the germline V gene are SEHNR and FQNEAQ (reference sequence).

The chain employs TRBV19 and TRBJ1-5; D unclear. V gave up 1 base and J gave up 4 bases, with 8 bases separating them. The CDR3 contains 14 residues. Germline assignment: CDR1 LNHDA and CDR2 SQIVND (reference sequence). The CDR3 coding sequence is TGTGCCAGTAGTATAGGGACGGGGAATCAGCCCCAGCATTTT. This gives the protein CASSIGTGNQPQHF.

The chain combines TRBV7-9 with TRBJ1-1; D is unclear. The CDR3 covers 12 residues. V was trimmed by 0 bases and J by 7 bases, leaving 6 bases between them. Germline CDR1 and CDR2: SEHNR and FQNEAQ (reference sequence). CDR3: CASSLAGSEAFF. DNA of the CDR3: TGTGCCAGCAGCTTAGCCGGTAGTGAAGCTTTCTTT.

The chain employs TRBV18 and TRBJ2-2; D is possibly TRBD1 (5 bases). The CDR3 length is 15 residues. The ends were cut back, 2 bases at V and 6 bases at J, with 13 bases in the middle. From germline, CDR1 is KGHSH and CDR2 LQKENI. The CDR3 region is CASSPTTGVAGELFF. The CDR3 nucleotides are TGTGCCAGCTCACCAACAACAGGTGTGGCCGGGGAGCTGTTTTTT.

The chain is built from TRBV2 and TRBJ2-1; 11 nucleotides match TRBD2. The CDR3 extends over 15 amino acids. V shed 6 bases, J shed 3 bases, and the junction held 4 bases outside the gene matches. The germline V gene has CDR1 SNHLY and CDR2 FYNNEI. In DNA form, the CDR3 reads TGTGCCAGCAGGGACGGGACTAGCGGCTACAATGAGCAGTTCTTC. Translating it yields CASRDGTSGYNEQFF.

The J gene is TRBJ2-7, the V gene TRBV7-9; 7 bases are a match to TRBD2. Germline V gene data show CDR1 as SEHNR and CDR2 as FQNEAQ (reference sequence). The V segment lost 1 base and the J segment 1 base; nucleotides outside the gene matches: 4. This CDR3 contains 15 residues. CDR3 sequence (DNA): TGTGCCAGCAGCTTAGAGGTTAGCGGGTCCTACGAGCAGTACTTC. Translating gives CASSLEVSGSYEQYF.

This clone was seen just once. The junction does not match germline at one end; this may be a read error. The gene calls are TRBV6-1 and TRBJ2-1; D gene uncertain. CDR3 length equals 11 residues. The germline CDR1 and CDR2 sequences are MNHNS and SASEGT. The DNA of the CDR3 is TGTGCCGGCAGTCGAGTCGATGAGCAGTTCTTC. Translation gives CAGSRVDEQFF.

The chain couples TRBV6-5 to TRBJ2-5; the D gene is possibly TRBD2 (5 bases). The germline V gene encodes CDR1 MNHEY and CDR2 SVGAGI. This CDR3 has 15 residues. The V end lost 0 bases, the J end lost 0 bases, and 8 bases lay between the germline ends. The CDR3 DNA reads as TGTGCCAGCAGTTACTCAACCGGGAACCAAGAGACCCAGTACTTC. This gives the protein CASSYSTGNQETQYF.

This clone was observed once. The CDR3 loop reads CATLQTVNTGELFF. The DNA for the CDR3 is TGTGCCACCCTTCAAACAGTCAACACCGGGGAGCTGTTTTTT. J is TRBJ2-2 and V is TRBV6-1; no clear D gene. The V gene lost 10 bases and the J gene lost 2 bases, with 14 bases spanning the gap. The germline V gene has CDR1 MNHNS and CDR2 SASEGT. The CDR3 runs 14 residues.

The V gene is TRBV6-5, the J gene TRBJ2-3; D not certain. CDR1 and CDR2 from the germline V gene are MNHEY and SVGAGI. V lost 8 bases and J 2 bases, leaving 14 bases between the germline ends. The CDR3 is 14 residues long. This CDR3 reads CASFREPNTDTQYF. DNA for the CDR3: TGTGCCAGCTTCCGAGAGCCTAACACAGATACGCAGTATTTT.

The rearrangement uses TRBV14 and TRBJ2-5, with D perhaps TRBD2 (6 bases). Germline CDR1 and CDR2: SGHDN and FVKESK. The V end lost 0 bases, the J end lost 11 bases, and 19 bases lay between the germline ends. The CDR3 consists of 15 residues. The DNA of the CDR3 is TGTGCCAGCAGCCAAGATGACGCAGGCCCACGGGAGCAGTACTTC. Its protein is CASSQDDAGPREQYF.

This chain joins TRBV11-2 and TRBJ1-2; D possibly corresponds to TRBD1 (5 bases). Germline CDR1 reads SGHAT; CDR2 reads FQNNGV. The V gene lost 1 base and the J gene lost 0 bases, with 9 bases spanning the gap. This CDR3 spans 15 amino acids. CDR3 region: CASSLGPGSNYGYTF. CDR3 DNA sequence: TGTGCCAGCAGCTTAGGCCCAGGGTCTAACTATGGCTACACCTTC.

This chain connects TRBV18 to TRBJ2-1; D possibly corresponds to TRBD1 (6 bases). V was shortened by 3 bases and J by 4 bases, with 7 bases between the two germline ends. Germline V gene lookup returns CDR1 KGHSH and CDR2 LQKENI. The CDR3 is 13 residues long. CDR3 protein: CASSPGQYNEQFF. The CDR3 DNA follows: TGTGCCAGCTCACCGGGACAATACAATGAGCAGTTCTTC.

This clone was counted only a few times. The junction differs from germline at one of its ends, possibly a read error. The V call is TRBV7-9, the J call TRBJ1-5, with 9 positions matching TRBD1. This CDR3 has 18 amino acids. The V gene's germline CDR1 is SEHNR and CDR2 FQNEAQ (reference sequence). The CDR3 loop reads CSSSTGQGRVVGNQPQHF. In nucleotides, the CDR3 is TGTTCCAGCAGCACTGGACAGGGGAGGGTTGTAGGCAATCAGCCCCAGCATTTT.

This clone was recorded only once. The chain couples TRBV7-9 to TRBJ2-3; D is possibly TRBD2 (6 bases). This CDR3 has 17 amino acids. CDR1 and CDR2 (germline): SEHNR, FQNEAQ (reference sequence). The germline V and J ends were trimmed by 5 bases and 3 bases, with 21 bases remaining between them. CDR3 nucleotide sequence: TGTGCCAGCAGCCCTCGCCGAACTAGCTCTAATACAGATACGCAGTATTTT. As protein: CASSPRRTSSNTDTQYF.

The chain joins TRBV18 to TRBJ2-1; possible D gene TRBD1, 6 bases. This CDR3 region has 15 residues. Germline CDR1 KGHSH, CDR2 LQKENI. V lost 3 bases and J lost 4, with 13 bases in between. As DNA, the CDR3 is TGTGCCAGCTCACCGCAATCCCAGGGGTACAATGAGCAGTTCTTC. As protein: CASSPQSQGYNEQFF.

This clone came up a few times. This chain uses TRBV20-1 with TRBJ1-1; unclear D gene. Deletions cut 4 bases from V and 7 bases from J, with 10 bases between. The CDR3 sequence is 11 residues long. Germline CDR1 DFQATT, CDR2 SNEGSKA (reference sequence). The CDR3 region has the DNA TGCAGTGCTAATGCCGGAGTTGAAGCTTTCTTT. It yields the protein CSANAGVEAFF.

J is TRBJ2-7 and V is TRBV2, with TRBD2 as a possible D gene (6 bases). Trimming cost V 7 bases and J 1 base, with 8 bases left between them. Germline V gene lookup returns CDR1 SNHLY and CDR2 FYNNEI. There are 12 residues in the CDR3. The chain's CDR3 is CASTRESYEQYF. In DNA form, the CDR3 reads TGTGCCAGCACCCGGGAGTCCTACGAGCAGTACTTC.

The chain has TRBV19 and TRBJ1-1; D may be TRBD1 (5 bases). V was trimmed by 7 bases and J by 0 bases, leaving 9 bases between them. Germline CDR1 reads LNHDA; CDR2 reads SQIVND (reference sequence). This CDR3 is built from 13 residues. Here the CDR3 DNA reads TGTGCCAGTACTCGGACACTGAACACTGAAGCTTTCTTT. Its protein product is CASTRTLNTEAFF.